This passage covers 4 T cell receptor beta chains from one sample sequenced in a study of shared clonotypes between healthy human individuals. Produced via immunoSEQ multiplex PCR; TCRdb's table is partial and in-frame only. In the table there are about 380,000 clones, roughly 96% of which are singletons. The source material was memory CD8+ T cells sorted from blood. Described subset: CD45RO+ cells pooled with CCR7-negative TemRA cells. These receptors came from a man aged 25 to 45 in good health.

The chain couples TRBV13 to TRBJ2-2; the match to TRBD2 covers 12 bases. CDR1 is PRHDT, CDR2 FYEKMQ, per germline (reference sequence). The CDR3 is made up of 18 amino acids. Trimming took 2 bases from V and 6 from J; bases not matched to a gene: 10. This CDR3 is CASSLTLAGTSGPGELFF. CDR3 sequence (DNA): TGTGCCAGCAGCTTAACGCTGGCCGGGACTAGCGGGCCCGGGGAGCTGTTTTTT.

This clone was observed a single time. This sequence joins TRBV5-1 and TRBJ2-7, with 8 bases matching TRBD2. The CDR3 runs to 15 residues. CDR1 SGHRS and CDR2 YFSETQ come from the germline V gene. Trimming removed 2 bases from V and 0 bases from J; junction bases left unmatched: 4. CDR3 residues: CASSFSGMSSYEQYF. DNA for the CDR3: TGCGCCAGCAGCTTTAGCGGGATGAGCTCCTACGAGCAGTACTTC.

The V gene is TRBV6-1, the J gene TRBJ2-7; D possibly matches TRBD1 or TRBD2 (6 bases each). V was pared by 4 bases and J by 12 bases, with 13 bases between. This CDR3 has 11 residues. Looked up from germline, CDR1 is MNHNS and CDR2 is SASEGT. The CDR3 bases are TGTGCCAGCAGTGGAAACAGGGAGGCGTACTTC. This sequence encodes CASSGNREAYF.

This chain uses TRBV2 with TRBJ2-7; TRBD2 aligns across 7 bases. This CDR3 has 13 residues. V was pared by 10 bases and J by 4 bases, with 10 bases of the junction left unmatched. CDR1 is SNHLY, CDR2 FYNNEI, per germline. The CDR3 is CATSSGAVYEQYF. In DNA form, the CDR3 reads TGTGCCACCTCTAGCGGAGCGGTATACGAGCAGTACTTC. The full variable domain, in which reference TRBV2 and TRBJ2-7 provide the parts outside the CDR3, is EPEVTQTPSHQVTQMGQEVILRCVPISNHLYFYWYRQILGQKVEFLVSFYNNEISEKSEIFDDQFSVERPDGSNFTLKIRSTKLEDSAMYFCATSSGAVYEQYFGPGTRLTVT.